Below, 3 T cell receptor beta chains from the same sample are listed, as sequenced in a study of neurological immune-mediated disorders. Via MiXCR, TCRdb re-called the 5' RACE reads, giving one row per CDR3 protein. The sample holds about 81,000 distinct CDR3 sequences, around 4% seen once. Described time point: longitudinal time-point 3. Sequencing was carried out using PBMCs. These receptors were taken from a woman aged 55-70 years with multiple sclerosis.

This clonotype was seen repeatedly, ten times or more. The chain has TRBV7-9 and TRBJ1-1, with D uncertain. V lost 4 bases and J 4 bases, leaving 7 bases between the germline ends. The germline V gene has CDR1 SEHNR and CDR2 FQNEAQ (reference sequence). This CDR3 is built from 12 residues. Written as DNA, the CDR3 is TGTGCCAGCAGCTACCACGGCACTGAAGCTTTCTTT. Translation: CASSYHGTEAFF.

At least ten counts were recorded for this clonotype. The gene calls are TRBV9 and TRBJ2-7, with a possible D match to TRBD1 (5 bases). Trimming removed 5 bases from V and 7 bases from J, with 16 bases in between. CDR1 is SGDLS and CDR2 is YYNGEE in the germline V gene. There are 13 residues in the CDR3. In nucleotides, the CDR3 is TGTGCCAGCAGAGCGACAGAGTTTGGGGAGCAGTACTTC. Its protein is CASRATEFGEQYF.

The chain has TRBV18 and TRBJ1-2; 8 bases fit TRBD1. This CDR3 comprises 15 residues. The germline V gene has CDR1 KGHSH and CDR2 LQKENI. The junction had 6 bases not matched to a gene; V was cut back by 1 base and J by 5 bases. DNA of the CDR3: TGTGCCAGCTCACCACTGGAGACAGGGGAATATGGCTACACCTTC. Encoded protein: CASSPLETGEYGYTF. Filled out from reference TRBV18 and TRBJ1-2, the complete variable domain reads NAGVMQNPRHLVRRRGQEARLRCSPMKGHSHVYWYRQLPEEGLKFMVYLQKENIIDESGMPKERFSAEFPKEGPSILRIQQVVRGDSAAYFCASSPLETGEYGYTFGSGTRLTVV.